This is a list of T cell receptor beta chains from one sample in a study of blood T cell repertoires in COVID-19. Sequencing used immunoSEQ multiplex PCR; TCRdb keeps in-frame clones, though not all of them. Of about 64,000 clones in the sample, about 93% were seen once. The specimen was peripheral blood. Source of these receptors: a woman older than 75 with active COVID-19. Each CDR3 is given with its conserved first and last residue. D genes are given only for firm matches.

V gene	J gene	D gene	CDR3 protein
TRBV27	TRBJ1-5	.	CASSFLGEDQPQHF
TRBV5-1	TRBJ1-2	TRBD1	CASSLDRGRNGYTF
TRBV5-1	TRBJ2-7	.	CASSSGQSYEQYF
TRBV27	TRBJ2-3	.	CASRAGILTDTQYF
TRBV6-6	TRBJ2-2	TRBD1	CASSPGQGKNTGELFF
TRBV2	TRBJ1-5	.	CASSAPRGGERQPQHF
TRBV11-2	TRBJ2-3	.	CASSLPGNTQYF
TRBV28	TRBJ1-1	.	CASIRRARETEAFF
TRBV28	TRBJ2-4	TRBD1	CASSDRGGGKNIQYF
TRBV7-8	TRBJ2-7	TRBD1	CASSLGTGTYEQYF
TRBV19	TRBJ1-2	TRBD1	CASSSDRGASYTF
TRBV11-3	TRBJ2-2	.	CASSLGQAGELFF
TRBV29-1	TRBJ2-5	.	CSAGVDETQYF
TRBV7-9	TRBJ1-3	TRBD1	CASSPQGGPGNTIYF
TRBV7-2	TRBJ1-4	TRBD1	CASSLTSGGAIEKLFF
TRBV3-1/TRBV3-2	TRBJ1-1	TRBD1	CASSQGQGSAFF
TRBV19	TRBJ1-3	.	CASSIGAVSGNTIYF
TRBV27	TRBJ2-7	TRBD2	CASGLARYEQYF
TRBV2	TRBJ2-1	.	CASSEAGVFEQFF
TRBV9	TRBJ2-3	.	CASSTGRADTQYF
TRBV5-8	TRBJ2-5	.	CASSFWGPQETQYF
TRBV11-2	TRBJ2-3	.	CASSPFKAGWGTQYF
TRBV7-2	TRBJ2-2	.	CASSLVPTTPGELFF
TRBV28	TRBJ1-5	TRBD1	CASSLGQGNSNQPQHF
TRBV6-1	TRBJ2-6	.	CASSEEWSGANVLTF
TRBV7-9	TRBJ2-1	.	CASSLAGADEQFF
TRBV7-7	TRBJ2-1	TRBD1	CASSIGTGGINEQFF
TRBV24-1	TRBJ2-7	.	CATSEESKEQYF
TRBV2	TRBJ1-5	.	CASSQQIISNQPQHF
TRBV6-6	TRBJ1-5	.	CASSGGQSNQPQHF
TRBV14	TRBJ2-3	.	CASSPPGASTDTQYF
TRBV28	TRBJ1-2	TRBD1	CASSPLGTGGDDGYTF
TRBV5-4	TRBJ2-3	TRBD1	CASSLRTGGISTDTQYF
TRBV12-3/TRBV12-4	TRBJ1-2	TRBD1	CASSLGRGFGYTF
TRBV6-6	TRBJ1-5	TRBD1	CASSYGTGGQPQHF
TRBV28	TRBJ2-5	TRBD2	CASSSTGLARDETQYF
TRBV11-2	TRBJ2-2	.	CASSLGATGELFF
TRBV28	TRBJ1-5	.	CASSFLVGGDSNQPQHF
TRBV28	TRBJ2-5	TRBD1	CASRDRGVQETQYF
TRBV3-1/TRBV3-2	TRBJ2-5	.	CASSQDYSGGIQETQYF
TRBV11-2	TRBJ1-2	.	CASSRSMKGTKTNYGYTF
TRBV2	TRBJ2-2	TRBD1	CASSPMGQGGTGELFF
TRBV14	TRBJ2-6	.	CASSQLGAYSGANVLTF
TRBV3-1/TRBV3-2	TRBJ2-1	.	CASSQGLGRTGEQFF
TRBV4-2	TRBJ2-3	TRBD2	CASSQDLASGRTDTQYF
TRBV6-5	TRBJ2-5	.	CASGTLQETQYF
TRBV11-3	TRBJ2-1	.	CASSLVGSSGNEQFF
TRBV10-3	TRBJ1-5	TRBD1	CAIGGQGYEPQHF
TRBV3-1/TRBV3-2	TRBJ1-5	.	CASSQDTRANQPQHF